This entry lists 23 T cell receptor beta chains sequenced from one sample in a study of shared clonotypes between healthy human individuals. Clones were read by immunoSEQ multiplex PCR, and TCRdb kept only the in-frame ones, dropping some. Of around 2.1 million clones listed, 85% to 95% are singletons. Naivety among CD8 cells was defined by CD45RO negativity and positive CCR7 selection, thereby excluding terminally differentiated effector memory CD45RA+ cells. The specimen sequenced was naive CD8+ T cells from PBMCs. Source of these receptors: a man aged 18 to 30 in good health. Some clones in this sample may be carry-over from other donors' samples.

The chain carries TRBV27 and TRBJ2-7; TRBD2 agrees at 10 bases. Germline V gene sequence: CDR1 MNHEY, CDR2 SMNVEV (reference sequence). The length of the CDR3 is 16 residues. With 0 bases clipped from V and 5 bases from J, the junction kept 7 bases outside the gene matches. The DNA for the CDR3 is TGTGCCAGCAGTTTATCGCGGGGACTAGCGAACAACGAGCAGTACTTC. It yields the protein CASSLSRGLANNEQYF.

A single count supports this clone. The rearrangement links TRBV29-1 to TRBJ2-1; TRBD2 aligns across 11 bases. This CDR3 region has 15 residues. The V gene end was trimmed by 3 bases and the J gene end by 10 bases; junction bases not matched to a gene: 11. Germline assignment: CDR1 SQVTM and CDR2 ANQGSEA. The CDR3 sequence is CSVETRLAGSREQFF. Written as DNA, the CDR3 is TGCAGCGTTGAGACGAGACTAGCGGGATCGAGGGAGCAGTTCTTC.

V and J are TRBV27 and TRBJ2-7, with D perhaps TRBD1 (5 bases). The CDR3 is made up of 14 amino acids. CDR1 and CDR2 from the germline V gene are MNHEY and SMNVEV (reference sequence). Deletions cut 2 bases from V and 2 bases from J, with 10 bases between. For the CDR3, the DNA is TGTGCCAGCAGTTTAGCAGACAGAGCCTACGAGCAGTACTTC. Protein sequence: CASSLADRAYEQYF.

The V and J genes are TRBV28 and TRBJ2-7, with TRBD2 matching over 9 bases. The CDR3 consists of 15 residues. V lost 5 bases and J lost 6; bases outside the gene matches: 11. Germline assignment: CDR1 MDHEN and CDR2 SYDVKM. The CDR3 reads CASSGYSGSAAEQYF. DNA of the CDR3: TGTGCCAGCAGTGGCTATAGCGGGAGTGCAGCCGAGCAGTACTTC.

The chain is built from TRBV7-9 and TRBJ2-2; D remains unclear. V was clipped by 5 bases and J by 0 bases, with 16 bases between them. The CDR3 covers 17 residues. CDR1 is SEHNR, CDR2 FQNEAQ, per germline (reference sequence). The DNA for the CDR3 is TGTGCCAGCAGCCCCCCCGCACAAGTCGCGAACACCGGGGAGCTGTTTTTT. It is translated as CASSPPAQVANTGELFF.

This chain links TRBV6-5 with TRBJ2-1; possibly TRBD2 for D (6 bases). CDR1 is MNHEY, CDR2 SVGAGI, per germline. The CDR3 contains 13 residues. The germline V and J ends were trimmed by 4 bases and 9 bases, with 13 bases remaining between them. DNA for the CDR3: TGTGCCAGCAGTTGGGCTAGCGAGGGTGAGCAGTTCTTC. This sequence encodes CASSWASEGEQFF.

This chain links TRBV7-9 with TRBJ2-5, with 12 bases fitting TRBD2. J was trimmed by 3 bases and V by 8 bases; bases with no gene match: 16. Germline-derived CDR1 and CDR2 are SEHNR and FQNEAQ (reference sequence). The CDR3 loop spans 18 amino acids. DNA of the CDR3: TGTGCCAGCCAGCACCCCGCCCATCCTAGCGGGAGGGAAGAGACCCAGTACTTC. Translated: CASQHPAHPSGREETQYF.

This clone came up once. The chain recombines TRBV6-5 with TRBJ2-7; tentative D call: TRBD1 (6 bases). CDR1 and CDR2 (germline): MNHEY, SVGAGI. V was pared by 8 bases and J by 6 bases, with 20 bases between. This CDR3 region has 14 residues. CDR3 loop: CASSQGTNWGEQYF. The CDR3 DNA reads as TGTGCCAGCTCCCAGGGGACCAATTGGGGCGAGCAGTACTTC.

The rearrangement uses TRBV7-9 and TRBJ2-1; 12 bases map to TRBD1. The CDR3 sequence is 15 residues long. Trimming took 6 bases from V and 9 from J; bases not matched to a gene: 9. CDR1 and CDR2 from the germline V gene are SEHNR and FQNEAQ (reference sequence). The CDR3 reads CASRSQGQGAGEQFF. For the CDR3, the DNA is TGTGCCAGCAGGTCCCAGGGACAGGGGGCGGGTGAGCAGTTCTTC.

The genes are TRBV4-3 and TRBJ2-7; D gene unclear. V was clipped by 0 bases and J by 7 bases, with 13 bases between them. CDR3 length: 14 residues. Germline CDR1 is LGHNA and CDR2 is YSLEER. The CDR3 region has the DNA TGCGCCAGCAGCCAAGATGACCTAGGAGTGGAGCAGTACTTC. Its protein product is CASSQDDLGVEQYF.

V usage is TRBV28 and J usage is TRBJ1-1; the D is unclear. The CDR3 is 13 amino acids. V shed 5 bases and J shed 3 bases, with 10 bases lying between them. Germline loops: CDR1 MDHEN, CDR2 SYDVKM. CDR3 nucleotides: TGTGCCAGCAGTCGAAAAGGGTACACTGAAGCTTTCTTT. Its translation is CASSRKGYTEAFF.

The chain joins TRBV30 to TRBJ1-2; the D gene is possibly TRBD1 (6 bases). V was trimmed by 3 bases and J by 4 bases, leaving 18 bases between them. There are 15 residues in the CDR3. Germline V gives CDR1 GTSNPN, CDR2 SVGIG (reference sequence). The CDR3 region is CAWRGGDRIGYGYTF. The DNA of the CDR3 is TGTGCCTGGAGGGGAGGCGACAGGATCGGCTATGGCTACACCTTC.

With respect to this clone: Other DNA sequences in the same sample also yield this CDR3. The chain combines TRBV27 with TRBJ2-5, with D uncertain. V was shortened by 6 bases and J by 1 base, with 3 bases between the two germline ends. The CDR3 has 11 amino acids. Per germline, CDR1 MNHEY and CDR2 SMNVEV (reference sequence). The DNA for the CDR3 is TGTGCCAGCAGAACCCAAGAGACCCAGTACTTC. Protein: CASRTQETQYF.

The CDR3 here is CASSLLGSSTDTQYF. The DNA of the CDR3 is TGTGCCAGCAGCTTACTCGGGTCTAGCACAGATACGCAGTATTTT. The chain combines TRBV7-3 with TRBJ2-3; D uncertain. Germline-derived CDR1 and CDR2 are SGHTA and FQGTGA. This CDR3 contains 15 residues. Trimming left V 2 bases short and J 0 bases short, with 9 bases between. The full variable domain, with the rest looked up from reference TRBV7-3 and TRBJ2-3, is GAGVSQTPSNKVTEKGKYVELRCDPISGHTALYWYRQSLGQGPEFLIYFQGTGAADDSGLPNDRFFAVRPEGSVSTLKIQRTERGDSAVYLCASSLLGSSTDTQYFGPGTRLTVL.

The chain uses TRBV6-5 and TRBJ1-5; D remains unclear. V lost 7 bases and J lost 3, with 7 bases in between. CDR3 length: 12 residues. CDR1 is MNHEY and CDR2 is SVGAGI in the germline V gene. CDR3 protein: CASNEFNQPQHF. CDR3 bases: TGTGCCAGCAACGAGTTCAATCAGCCCCAGCATTTT.

The rearrangement links TRBV6-5 to TRBJ1-2, with TRBD1 matching over 8 bases. The J segment lost 3 bases and the V segment lost 0 bases, leaving 3 bases of the junction unmatched. Germline values: CDR1 MNHEY, CDR2 SVGAGI. The CDR3 has 15 amino acids. The CDR3 DNA follows: TGTGCCAGCAGTTACTCATGGACAGGGCACTATGGCTACACCTTC. It encodes CASSYSWTGHYGYTF.

Notes on this clone: The sample contains more than one DNA sequence encoding this CDR3. The V gene is TRBV4-3, the J gene TRBJ2-7; D perhaps matches TRBD2 (5 bases). V gave up 0 bases and J gave up 4 bases, with 13 bases separating them. Germline V CDR1 and CDR2: LGHNA, YSLEER. CDR3 size: 15 residues. In DNA, the CDR3 is TGCGCCAGCAGCCAAGATCGAGGAACGGGGTACGAGCAGTACTTC. Protein sequence: CASSQDRGTGYEQYF.

CDR3 nucleotides: TGTGCCAGCAGGCCCGGGACAGGGGGTAGGTACGAGCAGTACTTC. Its translation is CASRPGTGGRYEQYF. The V and J genes are TRBV6-4 and TRBJ2-7, with TRBD1 matching over 11 bases. Germline V lookup: CDR1 MRHNA, CDR2 SNTAGT. CDR3 size: 15 residues. V lost 6 bases and J lost 4; bases outside the gene matches: 8.

This clone was detected once. The chain couples TRBV4-1 to TRBJ2-2; weak D call: TRBD2 (5 bases). The CDR3 is made up of 14 amino acids. V gave up 9 bases and J gave up 10 bases, with 21 bases separating them. Looked up from germline, CDR1 is MGHRA and CDR2 is YSYEKL. The CDR3 nucleotides read TGCGCCAGTCAGCTTGTCTTGGGGAGCGAGGAGCTGTTTTTT. The encoded protein is CASQLVLGSEELFF.

The chain couples TRBV2 to TRBJ2-2; the D is unclear. CDR3 size: 15 residues. Trimming pared 7 bases from V and 2 bases from J, leaving 14 bases between. CDR1 and CDR2 (germline): SNHLY, FYNNEI. The CDR3 region is CASTMLYSNTGELFF. For the CDR3, the DNA is TGTGCCAGCACTATGCTCTACTCAAACACCGGGGAGCTGTTTTTT.

Note on this clone: The same CDR3 arises from other DNA sequences in this sample as well. The chain employs TRBV27 and TRBJ2-5, with D maybe TRBD2 (6 bases). The CDR3 totals 15 residues. From germline, CDR1 is MNHEY and CDR2 SMNVEV (reference sequence). The V and J ends lost 2 bases and 1 base respectively, with 11 bases between them. DNA for the CDR3: TGTGCCAGCAGTTTAATGGGGGGAGCCCAAGAGACCCAGTACTTC. Its protein is CASSLMGGAQETQYF.

V gene TRBV4-3 combines with J gene TRBJ2-7; TRBD2 aligns across 11 bases. V was pared by 4 bases and J by 4 bases, with 15 bases of the junction left unmatched. Germline lookup yields CDR1 LGHNA and CDR2 YSLEER. This CDR3 is built from 18 residues. CDR3 sequence: CASSPTGFPTSGRYEQYF. In nucleotides, the CDR3 is TGCGCCAGCAGCCCTACAGGTTTTCCAACTAGCGGGAGATACGAGCAGTACTTC.

For this clone: The sample contains more than one DNA sequence encoding this CDR3. This chain connects TRBV15 to TRBJ2-7, with D uncertain. The CDR3 spans 12 residues. Germline CDR1 is LNHNV and CDR2 is YYDKDF (reference sequence). Trimming shortened V by 1 base and J by 3 bases, and 4 bases separated the two germline ends. The CDR3 DNA sequence: TGTGCCACCAGCAGAGGAGGCTACGAGCAGTACTTC. This translates into CATSRGGYEQYF.